This entry concerns a single T cell receptor beta chain. The antigen is undetermined. Per the germline V gene, CDR1 is MNHEY and CDR2 is SMNVEV (reference sequence). The CDR3 is 15 residues long. Each CDR3 protein gets one entry in TCRdb, which reprocessed the 5' RACE reads and gives no DNA. This sample carries about half a million distinct CDR3 sequences, with more than 1.4% going to the ten biggest clones. The sample originates from a study of T cells expressing NK-cell markers. About the study: Serological testing identified seven of the eight sequenced donors as HCMV-seropositive and one as seronegative.

Study-level results: The CD3+CD56-NKG2C+ fraction of a handful of donors was also led by these clonotypes.

This sequence originates from a woman in her fifties or sixties in good health. Sequencing input: blood T cells: a sorted CD56 or NKG2C T cell subset, CD4+ or CD8+ T cells, or bulk PBMC T cells (not recorded which). The chain recombines TRBV27 with TRBJ2-6; as DNA is missing, the TRBD1 call by TCRdb cannot be tested. The CDR3 here is CASQQGAAGANVLTF.